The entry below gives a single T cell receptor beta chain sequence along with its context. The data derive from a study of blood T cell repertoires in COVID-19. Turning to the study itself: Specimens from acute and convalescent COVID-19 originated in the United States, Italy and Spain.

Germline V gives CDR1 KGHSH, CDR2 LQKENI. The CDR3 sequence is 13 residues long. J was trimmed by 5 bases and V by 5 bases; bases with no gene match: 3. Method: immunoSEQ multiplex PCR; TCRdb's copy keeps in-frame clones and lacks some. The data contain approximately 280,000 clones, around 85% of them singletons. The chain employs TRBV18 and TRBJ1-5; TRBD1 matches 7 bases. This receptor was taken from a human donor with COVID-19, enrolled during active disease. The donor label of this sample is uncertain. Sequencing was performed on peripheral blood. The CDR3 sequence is CASSTGDDQPQHF. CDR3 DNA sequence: TGTGCCAGCTCAACAGGGGATGATCAGCCCCAGCATTTT.